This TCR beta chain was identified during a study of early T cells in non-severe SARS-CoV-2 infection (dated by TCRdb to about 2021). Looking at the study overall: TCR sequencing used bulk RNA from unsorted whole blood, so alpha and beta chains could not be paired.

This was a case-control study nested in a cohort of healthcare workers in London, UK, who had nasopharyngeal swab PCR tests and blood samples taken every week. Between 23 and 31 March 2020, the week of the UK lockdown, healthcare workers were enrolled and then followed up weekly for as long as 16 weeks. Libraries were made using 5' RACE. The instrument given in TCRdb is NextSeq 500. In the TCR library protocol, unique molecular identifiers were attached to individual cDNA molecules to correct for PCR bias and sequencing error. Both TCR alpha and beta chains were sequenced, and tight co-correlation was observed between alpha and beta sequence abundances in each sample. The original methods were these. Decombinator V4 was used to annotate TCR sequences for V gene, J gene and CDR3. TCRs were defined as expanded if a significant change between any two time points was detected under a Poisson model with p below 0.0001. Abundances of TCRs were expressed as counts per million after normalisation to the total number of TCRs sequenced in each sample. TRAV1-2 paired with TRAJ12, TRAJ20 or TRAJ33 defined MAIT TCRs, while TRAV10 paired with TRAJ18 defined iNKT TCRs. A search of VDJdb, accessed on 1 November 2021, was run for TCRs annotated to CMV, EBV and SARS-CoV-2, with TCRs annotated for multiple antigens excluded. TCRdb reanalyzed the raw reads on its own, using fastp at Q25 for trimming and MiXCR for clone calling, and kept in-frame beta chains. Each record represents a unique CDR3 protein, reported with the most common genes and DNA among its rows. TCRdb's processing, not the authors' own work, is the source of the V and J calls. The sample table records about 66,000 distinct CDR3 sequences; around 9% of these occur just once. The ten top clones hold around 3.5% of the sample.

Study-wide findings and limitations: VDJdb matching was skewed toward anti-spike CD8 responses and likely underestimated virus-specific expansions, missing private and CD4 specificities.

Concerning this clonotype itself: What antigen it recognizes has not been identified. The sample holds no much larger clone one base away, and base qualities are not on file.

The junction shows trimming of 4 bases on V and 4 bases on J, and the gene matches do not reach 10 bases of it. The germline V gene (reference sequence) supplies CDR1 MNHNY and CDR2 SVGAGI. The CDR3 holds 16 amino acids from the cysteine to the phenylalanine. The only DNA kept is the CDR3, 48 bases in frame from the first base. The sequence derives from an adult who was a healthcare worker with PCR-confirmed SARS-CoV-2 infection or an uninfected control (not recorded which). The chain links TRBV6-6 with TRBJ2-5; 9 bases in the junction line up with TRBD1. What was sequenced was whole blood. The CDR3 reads CASSFVQGAPGETQYF. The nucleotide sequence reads TGTGCCAGCAGTTTCGTACAGGGGGCGCCCGGAGAGACCCAGTACTTC.